This TCR beta chain was recorded in a study of cytomegalovirus exposure and HLA in healthy donors. About the study: Earlier sequencing of 200 million or so T cells yielded around 100 million unique TCR beta sequences. Unique TCRs from HLA-typed donors, approximately 80 million of them, were held in an early data release. Study results and caveats: It was assumed in the presence/absence analyses that sequencing depth was roughly uniform across donors.

PCR amplification relied on 60 Vbeta primers (plus 13 Jbeta primers). TCRdb's copy holds only in-frame clones and misses some; the assay was immunoSEQ multiplex PCR. The sample records a few hundred thousand clones, about 74% being singletons. Germline V gene data show CDR1 as KGHSH and CDR2 as LQKENI. The CDR3 totals 15 residues. The ends lost 4 bases at V and 6 bases at J; junction bases unmatched: 9. A note on this clone: Its cognate antigen is unknown.

The receptor's source is a man aged 35 to 55 in good health and CMV-seronegative. Sequenced: PBMCs. This rearrangement joins TRBV18 to TRBJ1-2; 9 nucleotides agree with TRBD1. CDR3 amino acids: CASSLTEQGADGYTF. CDR3 DNA sequence: TGTGCCAGCTCACTAACCGAACAGGGGGCGGATGGCTACACCTTC.